The 3 T cell receptor beta chains listed next were all sequenced from one sample in a study of Ad26.COV2.S vaccination and SARS-CoV-2 variants. Data came from immunoSEQ multiplex PCR; TCRdb stores just in-frame clones and leaves some out. Of about 400,000 clones listed, approximately 92% were seen once; the top ten hold 1.5% to 2%. Described treatment: roughly 18 received Ad26.COV2.S at low or high dose, single or two shots; 5 received placebo; per-sample allocation not given. The samples were gathered on day 63 after the first injection of vaccine or placebo. Sequencing used peripheral blood, obtained in a trial of Ad26.COV2.S vaccine versus placebo. The receptor source for this set is a person aged 18-60 years who received the Ad26.COV2.S COVID-19 vaccine or a placebo.

V is TRBV9 and J is TRBJ1-6; D is unresolved. This CDR3 is built from 13 residues. CDR1 and CDR2 from the germline V gene are SGDLS and YYNGEE. Trimming cost V 5 bases and J 9 bases, with 12 bases left between them. The CDR3 nucleotides are TGTGCCAGCAGTCTCTCAGACGGTTCACCCCTCCACTTT. It yields the protein CASSLSDGSPLHF.

CDR3 bases: TGTGCCAGCAGCTTCAAACAGGGTACCTCTGGAAACACCATATATTTT. This translates into CASSFKQGTSGNTIYF. This chain links TRBV7-2 with TRBJ1-3; maybe TRBD1 (6 bases). Trimming took off 3 bases at V and 0 bases at J, with 12 bases between the two ends. From germline, CDR1 is SGHTA and CDR2 FQGNSA. This CDR3 has 16 amino acids.

V is TRBV6-5 and J is TRBJ1-5, with D hard to call. The germline CDR1 and CDR2 sequences are MNHEY and SVGAGI. Between the trimmed V and J ends, which lost 6 bases and 0 bases, there was a span of 9 bases. CDR3 size: 14 residues. The CDR3 DNA follows: TGTGCCAGCAGGAAAGATCATAGCAATCAGCCCCAGCATTTT. This codes for CASRKDHSNQPQHF.